This T cell receptor (beta chain) was found in a study of beta chain features in type 1 diabetes. Study-level results: All four CD4+ subsets of Type 1 diabetes patients contained TCRB CDR3s that were moderately but significantly shorter.

There was one heparinised blood draw per donor, averaging roughly 110 mL. Sorted CD4+ subsets: naive, central memory, regulatory, stem cell-like memory (CD45RO/CCR7/CD25/CD127/CD95/CD27 panel). Notes on this clone: No antigen is known for it.

The authors reverse transcribed all of the isolated RNA, so sequencing captured expressed TCRB transcripts. Method: immunoSEQ multiplex PCR; TCRdb's copy keeps in-frame clones and lacks some. Here the sample spans some 700,000 clones, roughly 13% being singletons. The CDR3 is 14 amino acids. Looked up from germline, CDR1 is SEHNR and CDR2 is FQNEAQ (reference sequence). Deletions cut 5 bases from V and 6 bases from J, with 14 bases between. Specimen: naive CD4+ T cells from blood. The V call is TRBV7-9, the J call TRBJ2-1, with D tentatively TRBD2 (6 bases). This receptor was identified in a man aged 18 to 30 with type 1 diabetes. CDR3 nucleotides: TGTGCCAGCAGCCGACTAGAGGGTTTCAATGAGCAGTTCTTC. It is translated as CASSRLEGFNEQFF.